One and the same sample provided the 18 T cell receptor beta chains below, sequenced in a study of graft-versus-host responses after intestinal transplantation. The assay was immunoSEQ multiplex PCR, and TCRdb's table has in-frame clones only and misses some. The repertoire consists of tens of thousands of clones, with 75% to 95% occurring once and the leading ten covering about 2.1%. The sequences come from PBMCs, collected about 310 days after intestinal transplant. The receptors come from a human patient who received an intestinal transplant, so some T cells may come from the graft donor.

CDR3 sequence (DNA): TGTGCCAGCAGTTCATGGAGGAGGGATTCCAGGGATGAAAAACTGTTTTTT. Protein sequence: CASSSWRRDSRDEKLFF. The chain recombines TRBV6-9 with TRBJ1-4; TRBD1 might be the D (5 bases). The germline V gene has CDR1 MNHGY and CDR2 SVAAGI. V was trimmed by 4 bases and J by 6 bases, leaving 21 bases between them. The CDR3 totals 17 residues.

This chain uses TRBV11-1 with TRBJ2-7, with 8 positions matching TRBD2. This CDR3 region has 15 residues. Germline V CDR1 and CDR2: SGHAT, FQDESV (reference sequence). Trimming removed 1 base from V and 1 base from J; junction bases left unmatched: 3. CDR3 sequence (DNA): TGTGCCAGCAGCTTAGGCCCTAGCGGGTCCTACGAGCAGTACTTC. Translating it yields CASSLGPSGSYEQYF.

The V and J genes are TRBV5-1 and TRBJ1-1; D ambiguous. Per germline, CDR1 SGHRS and CDR2 YFSETQ. The V end lost 6 bases, the J end lost 1 base, and 16 bases lay between the germline ends. The CDR3 is 15 amino acids. This CDR3 reads CASTSLDLGNTEAFF. The CDR3 region has the DNA TGCGCCAGCACCTCCCTAGACTTGGGGAACACTGAAGCTTTCTTT.

The CDR3 DNA follows: TGTGCCAGCAGAGCGGCCCCGGGGCGGAAAACCGGGGAGCTGTTTTTT. This codes for CASRAAPGRKTGELFF. The chain links TRBV28 to TRBJ2-2; D is possibly TRBD1 or TRBD2 (5 bases each). Trimming shortened V by 6 bases and J by 5 bases, and 19 bases separated the two germline ends. Germline V CDR1 and CDR2: MDHEN, SYDVKM. The CDR3 loop spans 16 amino acids.

The count of this clone is one. The chain carries TRBV30 and TRBJ1-1, with D possibly being TRBD1 (5 bases). The CDR3 totals 13 residues. CDR1 and CDR2 (germline): GTSNPN, SVGIG (reference sequence). V dropped 5 bases and J dropped 0 bases, with 10 bases sitting between them. In DNA, the CDR3 is TGTGCCTGGTCCCGGGGGATGAACACTGAAGCTTTCTTT. Translating it yields CAWSRGMNTEAFF.

This clone was seen once. The chain joins TRBV6-1 to TRBJ2-7; 11 bases are shared with TRBD1. Trimming cost V 5 bases and J 5 bases; bases outside gene matches: 5. The germline gives CDR1 MNHNS, CDR2 SASEGT. The CDR3 has 14 amino acids. The CDR3 DNA is TGTGCCAGCAGTAGGGACAGGGGGGGCAACGAGCAGTACTTC. It is translated as CASSRDRGGNEQYF.

The chain couples TRBV6-8 to TRBJ1-5; 10 bases map to TRBD1. V lost 4 bases to trimming and J lost 6 bases; unmatched junction nucleotides: 6. Per the germline V gene, CDR1 is MNHGY and CDR2 is SAAAGT. The CDR3 length is 15 residues. The CDR3, as DNA: TGTGCCAGCAGTTCCAGACAGGGGGCGCTTCAGCCCCAGCATTTT. This gives the protein CASSSRQGALQPQHF.

The gene calls are TRBV18 and TRBJ1-2; 7 bases line up with TRBD1. Germline CDR1 reads KGHSH; CDR2 reads LQKENI. The V segment lost 3 bases and the J segment 3 bases; nucleotides outside the gene matches: 1. This CDR3 is 13 amino acids long. CDR3 in DNA: TGTGCCAGCTCACCGACAGGGTACTATGGCTACACCTTC. Residues: CASSPTGYYGYTF.

The chain has TRBV2 and TRBJ2-7; D gene unclear. There are 14 residues in the CDR3. V lost 3 bases and J lost 2, with 11 bases in between. Germline V CDR1 and CDR2: SNHLY, FYNNEI. The CDR3 here is CASSDATVPYEQYF. Here the CDR3 DNA reads TGTGCCAGCAGTGACGCAACAGTCCCCTACGAGCAGTACTTC.

The chain is built from TRBV6-5 and TRBJ2-1; 7 bases are shared with TRBD1. The CDR3 length is 15 residues. The germline gives CDR1 MNHEY, CDR2 SVGAGI. V dropped 6 bases and J dropped 5; count of bases not matched to a gene: 10. This chain's CDR3 is CASSRGQRLDNEQFF. In DNA, the CDR3 is TGTGCCAGCAGCAGGGGACAGCGCCTCGACAATGAGCAGTTCTTC.

V is TRBV27 and J is TRBJ2-1; TRBD2 matches 7 bases. CDR3 size: 14 residues. Trimming at V came to 3 bases and at J to 5 bases, leaving 4 bases not matched to a gene. From germline, CDR1 is MNHEY and CDR2 SMNVEV (reference sequence). The CDR3 region has the DNA TGTGCCAGCAGTTTTAGGACTAGGGACAATGAGCAGTTCTTC. It translates to CASSFRTRDNEQFF.

The genes are TRBV9 and TRBJ2-7; no clear D gene. The V gene's germline CDR1 is SGDLS and CDR2 YYNGEE. V was pared by 3 bases and J by 2 bases, with 12 bases between. The CDR3 has 14 amino acids. The CDR3 DNA is TGTGCCAGCAGCGAGGATCTGGGCGCCTACGAGCAGTACTTC. Translated: CASSEDLGAYEQYF. The whole variable domain, remainder taken from reference TRBV9 and TRBJ2-7, is DSGVTQTPKHLITATGQRVTLRCSPRSGDLSVYWYQQSLDQGLQFLIQYYNGEERAKGNILERFSAQQFPDLHSELNLSSLELGDSALYFCASSEDLGAYEQYFGPGTRLTVT.

V gene TRBV2 combines with J gene TRBJ2-5; D not resolved. CDR3 size: 13 residues. Trimming left V 3 bases short and J 3 bases short, with 8 bases between. Germline V gene data show CDR1 as SNHLY and CDR2 as FYNNEI. In DNA, the CDR3 is TGTGCCAGCAGTGACATTAGTAAAGAGACCCAGTACTTC. This sequence encodes CASSDISKETQYF.

The V call is TRBV21-1, the J call TRBJ1-1; TRBD1 is taken as the D call from the table, unchecked against the DNA. TRBV21-1 is a known pseudogene. This CDR3 spans 15 amino acids. In DNA form, the CDR3 reads TGTGCCCCCCTCGCCCCGCCCCGGGACAGGAATCCCGCTTTCTTT. It specifies CAPLAPPRDRNPAFF.

The chain carries TRBV15 and TRBJ1-3; D not resolved. The V end was cut by 5 bases, the J end by 7 bases, with 9 bases between. Germline V gene data show CDR1 as LNHNV and CDR2 as YYDKDF (reference sequence). The CDR3 sequence is 12 residues long. The CDR3 here is CATSATSNTIYF. Written as DNA, the CDR3 is TGTGCCACCAGCGCTACGAGTAACACCATATATTTT.

V gene TRBV4-2 combines with J gene TRBJ2-5, with 8 bases fitting TRBD2. The better agreement between TRBJ2-7 and the DNA end casts doubt on the J call. CDR1 and CDR2 (germline): LGHNA, YNFKEQ. There are 16 residues in the CDR3. The CDR3 coding sequence is TGTGCCAGCAGCCAAGATCAAGGGACTAGTGGGCTCGAGCAGTACTTC. This sequence encodes CASSQDQGTSGLEQYF.

The chain joins TRBV11-3 to TRBJ2-2, with 11 bases lining up with TRBD2. With V trimmed by 4 bases and J by 7 bases, 14 bases remained unmatched. The CDR3 spans 18 residues. Germline V CDR1 and CDR2: SGHNT, YENEEA. The CDR3 DNA reads as TGTGCCAGCAGCTCGCCGTGGCTAGCGGGAGGCTCAGGCGGGGAGCTGTTTTTT. This encodes CASSSPWLAGGSGGELFF.

The rearrangement links TRBV7-3 to TRBJ2-1; D might be TRBD1 or TRBD2, each matching 5 bases. This CDR3 spans 15 amino acids. Germline V gene sequence: CDR1 SGHTA, CDR2 FQGTGA. The V gene lost 5 bases and the J gene lost 6 bases, with 17 bases spanning the gap. Here the CDR3 reads CASSLPLVGGNEQFF. The DNA of the CDR3 is TGTGCCAGCAGCCTACCCCTCGTTGGGGGCAATGAGCAGTTCTTC. The complete variable domain, with remaining parts taken from reference TRBV7-3 and TRBJ2-1, reads GAGVSQTPSNKVTEKGKYVELRCDPISGHTALYWYRQSLGQGPEFLIYFQGTGAADDSGLPNDRFFAVRPEGSVSTLKIQRTERGDSAVYLCASSLPLVGGNEQFFGPGTRLTVL.